Below are 8 T cell receptor beta chains sequenced from a single sample in a study of sequential checkpoint blockade in melanoma. TCRdb keeps only in-frame clones here, not all; method: immunoSEQ multiplex PCR. The data hold under 25,000 clones, with about 81% observed a single time. This sample's treatment: randomized to nivolumab then ipilimumab (arm A) or the reverse (arm B). The source was CD8+ T cells sorted from blood (inferred from file names), collected from a patient given nivolumab and ipilimumab in sequence. These TCRs come from a human donor with melanoma.

CDR3 sequence reads: CASSLGTGGGYTF. CDR3 coding DNA: TGTGCCAGCAGTCTGGGGACAGGGGGTGGCTACACCTTC. The rearrangement joins TRBV6-5 to TRBJ1-2; 11 nucleotides line up with TRBD1. CDR3 length: 13 residues. Germline CDR1 MNHEY, CDR2 SVGAGI. V was clipped by 5 bases and J by 7 bases; unmatched bases: 3.

The CDR3 here is CASSLSSGLNTEAFF. Here the CDR3 DNA reads TGTGCCAGCAGTTTATCTTCAGGGCTGAACACTGAAGCTTTCTTT. The chain couples TRBV27 to TRBJ1-1, with D tentatively TRBD1 (5 bases). Germline CDR1 reads MNHEY; CDR2 reads SMNVEV (reference sequence). The length of the CDR3 is 15 residues. V dropped 0 bases and J dropped 0 bases, with 8 bases sitting between them.

The chain couples TRBV2 to TRBJ1-2, with D unclear. This CDR3 has 14 residues. V was shortened by 3 bases and J by 3 bases, with 11 bases between the two germline ends. Germline values: CDR1 SNHLY, CDR2 FYNNEI. The CDR3: CASSDEEAYYGYTF. In nucleotides, the CDR3 is TGTGCCAGCAGTGATGAGGAGGCCTACTATGGCTACACCTTC.

The chain carries TRBV28 and TRBJ1-2; unclear D gene. CDR3 length: 14 amino acids. V shed 5 bases and J shed 5 bases, with 15 bases lying between them. From germline, CDR1 is MDHEN and CDR2 SYDVKM. The CDR3 DNA sequence: TGTGCCAGCAGTCCCCCCGGGGTAGGGTATGGCTACACCTTC. This encodes CASSPPGVGYGYTF.

The V gene is TRBV13, the J gene TRBJ2-5, with 7 bases identical to TRBD2. The DNA matches TRBJ2-7 better at its end, which makes the J call doubtful. This CDR3 region has 13 residues. CDR1 and CDR2 from the germline V gene are PRHDT and FYEKMQ (reference sequence). DNA for the CDR3: TGTGCCAGCAGCTCGGGACTAAGCTACGAGCAGTACTTC. Translating gives CASSSGLSYEQYF.

This clone has only a few counts. The chain employs TRBV7-9 and TRBJ2-7; a weak D match, TRBD2 (7 bases). The CDR3 has 18 residues. Between the trimmed V and J ends, which lost 1 base and 4 bases, there was a span of 23 bases. CDR1 and CDR2 from the germline V gene are SEHNR and FQNEAQ (reference sequence). For the CDR3, the DNA is TGTGCCAGCAGCTTAGAGGGGGGGCTGAAGGGGGTTCGGTACGAGCAGTACTTC. This sequence encodes CASSLEGGLKGVRYEQYF.

This clone appeared once. This rearrangement joins TRBV7-8 to TRBJ1-2; D not certain. Germline V lookup: CDR1 SGHVS, CDR2 FQNEAQ. The V gene lost 0 bases and the J gene lost 3 bases, with 14 bases spanning the gap. CDR3 size: 16 residues. As DNA, the CDR3 is TGTGCCAGCAGCTTAGCGGGGTGGGAGACGTACTATGGCTACACCTTC. Amino acids: CASSLAGWETYYGYTF.

The chain links TRBV6-6 to TRBJ1-3; D ambiguous. CDR1 is MNHNY, CDR2 SVGAGI, per germline (reference sequence). The V end was cut by 9 bases, the J end by 7 bases, with 7 bases between. The CDR3 spans 10 residues. CDR3 residues: CASGGNTIYF. The CDR3 DNA reads TGTGCCAGTGGCGGCAACACCATATATTTT.